These 24 T cell receptor beta chains share one sample of origin, sequenced in a study of response to subunit inactivated influenza vaccine. TCRdb passed the RT-PCR reads through MiXCR, listing each CDR3 protein once. The table lists 800,000 or so distinct CDR3 sequences, 20% to 25% of them singletons. The sample consisted of PBMCs from blood, taken 5 to 6 days after vaccination. The source is a man in his fifties or sixties who received an inactivated influenza vaccine.

A word on this clonotype: With a much larger clone just one base away, this may be a read error. The chain employs TRBV10-3 and TRBJ1-3, with D unclear. The CDR3 loop spans 14 amino acids. Germline values: CDR1 ENHRY, CDR2 SYGVKD. The CDR3 DNA is TGTGCCACTAGGTGGACGGACTCTGGAAGCACCATATATTTT. This sequence encodes CATRWTDSGSTIYF.

This clonotype was found a few times. The gene calls are TRBV11-2 and TRBJ2-1; TRBD2 matches 10 bases. Unmatched junction bases numbered 9, after V lost 1 base and J lost 3 bases. In germline, CDR1 is SGHAT, CDR2 FQNNGV. The CDR3 spans 18 residues. The CDR3 is CASSLGLAGEIYYNEQFF. CDR3 DNA sequence: TGTGCCAGCAGCTTAGGTCTAGCGGGGGAGATTTACTACAATGAGCAGTTCTTC.

The chain employs TRBV7-2 and TRBJ2-5; no clear D. The CDR3 has 15 amino acids. V was trimmed by 1 base and J by 0 bases, leaving 9 bases between them. Per germline, CDR1 SGHTA and CDR2 FQGNSA. The CDR3 loop is CASSLDNWYQETQYF. The CDR3 DNA reads as TGTGCCAGCAGCTTAGACAATTGGTACCAAGAGACCCAGTACTTC. The variable domain in full, completed from reference TRBV7-2 and TRBJ2-5, reads GAGVSQSPSNKVTEKGKDVELRCDPISGHTALYWYRQSLGQGLEFLIYFQGNSAPDKSGLPSDRFSAERTGGSVSTLTIQRTQQEDSAVYLCASSLDNWYQETQYFGPGTRLLVL.

V gene TRBV20-1 combines with J gene TRBJ1-1, with 12 bases aligning to TRBD1. After removal of 3 bases from V and 11 bases from J, the junction contained 7 bases not matched to a gene. This CDR3 has 13 amino acids. Germline-derived CDR1 and CDR2 are DFQATT and SNEGSKA (reference sequence). The CDR3 coding sequence is TGCAGTGCTAGGGGACAGGGGGCTGGATACGCTTTCTTT. Translating it yields CSARGQGAGYAFF.

The gene calls are TRBV6-1 and TRBJ2-7; tentatively, D is TRBD1 or TRBD2 (5 bases each). The CDR3 sequence is 12 residues long. Trimming removed 6 bases at V and 9 bases at J, with 15 bases between. Germline values: CDR1 MNHNS, CDR2 SASEGT. The CDR3 DNA is TGTGCCAGCAGCCCAGCCGGGACGGTGCAGTACTTC. The encoded protein is CASSPAGTVQYF.

This clonotype was counted a few times. The rearrangement joins TRBV18 to TRBJ1-3, with a possible D match to TRBD1 (6 bases). V lost 3 bases, J lost 5 bases, and 14 bases lay in between. The CDR3 is 15 amino acids. Germline-derived CDR1 and CDR2 are KGHSH and LQKENI. The CDR3 loop is CASSPQGSIRNTIYF. The CDR3, as DNA: TGTGCCAGCTCACCCCAGGGGTCAATTCGAAACACCATATATTTT.

The sample holds a few counts of this clonotype. The rearrangement links TRBV27 to TRBJ2-1, with D possibly TRBD1 on 5 matching bases. The CDR3 covers 15 residues. V lost 1 base to trimming and J lost 5 bases, with 12 bases between them. Germline CDR1 and CDR2: MNHEY and SMNVEV (reference sequence). DNA for the CDR3: TGTGCCAGCAGTTTATTCGACAGCCTGAACAATGAGCAGTTCTTC. It specifies CASSLFDSLNNEQFF.

The chain couples TRBV2 to TRBJ2-2; D is ambiguous. CDR3 length: 13 amino acids. Trimming took 3 bases from V and 7 from J, leaving 9 bases between them. CDR1 is SNHLY, CDR2 FYNNEI, per germline. This CDR3 reads CASSDGLSGELFF. The CDR3 DNA follows: TGTGCCAGCAGTGATGGCTTGAGCGGGGAGCTGTTTTTT. Using reference TRBV2 and TRBJ2-2 for the parts outside the CDR3, the full variable domain is EPEVTQTPSHQVTQMGQEVILRCVPISNHLYFYWYRQILGQKVEFLVSFYNNEISEKSEIFDDQFSVERPDGSNFTLKIRSTKLEDSAMYFCASSDGLSGELFFGEGSRLTVL.

This clonotype appeared a few times. The V gene is TRBV6-5, the J gene TRBJ2-1; D is perhaps TRBD1 (5 bases). With 4 bases removed from V and 9 bases from J, the gap between germline ends came to 22 bases. The CDR3 sequence is 16 residues long. Germline values: CDR1 MNHEY, CDR2 SVGAGI. The chain's CDR3 is CASSSTAFPFFGEQFF. The CDR3 DNA follows: TGTGCCAGCAGTTCGACAGCTTTCCCCTTCTTCGGTGAGCAGTTCTTC.

The chain carries TRBV12-3 or TRBV12-4 and TRBJ2-3; 14 bases match TRBD2. V was pared by 0 bases and J by 5 bases, with 4 bases of the junction left unmatched. CDR3 size: 17 residues. CDR3 loop: CASSLAGLAGAIDTQYF. Written as DNA, the CDR3 is TGTGCCAGCAGTTTAGCGGGACTAGCGGGGGCCATAGATACGCAGTATTTT.

This clonotype was seen only a few times. The V call is TRBV15, the J call TRBJ2-1; 7 bases fit TRBD1. V gave up 5 bases and J gave up 1 base; unmatched junction bases: 5. The CDR3 is 15 amino acids. The V gene's germline CDR1 is LNHNV and CDR2 YYDKDF (reference sequence). The CDR3: CATSGNRGSYNEQFF. CDR3 nucleotides: TGTGCCACCAGCGGTAACAGGGGTTCCTACAATGAGCAGTTCTTC.

A few counts support this clonotype. This chain joins TRBV6-2 or TRBV6-3 and TRBJ2-6, with a tentative D call TRBD2 (6 bases). This CDR3 has 16 amino acids. Trimming shortened V by 6 bases and J by 0 bases, and 12 bases separated the two germline ends. The germline gives CDR1 MNHEY, CDR2 SVGEGT. CDR3 loop: CASRAGGNSGANVLTF. The CDR3 nucleotides are TGTGCCAGCAGAGCCGGGGGAAACTCTGGGGCCAACGTCCTGACTTTC.

V and J are TRBV20-1 and TRBJ2-1, with 11 bases aligning to TRBD2. The CDR3 covers 14 residues. Germline lookup yields CDR1 DFQATT and CDR2 SNEGSKA (reference sequence). The CDR3 DNA sequence: TGCCGTCGAATGGGACTAGCGGCCTACAATGAGCAGTTCTTC. Translated, it gives CRRMGLAAYNEQFF.

This clonotype was observed a handful of times. The gene calls are TRBV4-3 and TRBJ2-7, with 11 bases aligning to TRBD2. The CDR3 has 16 residues. The V gene's germline CDR1 is LGHNA and CDR2 YSLEER. Trimming cost V 1 base and J 7 bases; bases outside gene matches: 9. CDR3 in DNA: TGCGCCAGCAGCCAAGCCTTAGCGGGAGGGCCAGGGGAGCAGTACTTC. This translates into CASSQALAGGPGEQYF.

The CDR3 sequence: CASSADRSFSSYNEQFF. In DNA form, the CDR3 reads TGTGCCAGCAGCGCGGACAGGTCTTTTAGCTCCTACAATGAGCAGTTCTTC. V is TRBV9 and J is TRBJ2-1; 7 nucleotides agree with TRBD1. V shed 3 bases, J shed 0 bases, and the junction held 9 bases outside the gene matches. The CDR3 length is 17 residues. Germline V lookup: CDR1 SGDLS, CDR2 YYNGEE.

The sample holds a few counts of this clonotype. This rearrangement joins TRBV5-1 to TRBJ1-3; tentatively, D is TRBD1 (5 bases). This CDR3 comprises 15 residues. V was shortened by 4 bases and J by 0 bases, with 11 bases between the two germline ends. The germline CDR1 and CDR2 sequences are SGHRS and YFSETQ. DNA of the CDR3: TGCGCCAGCAGCATGACAGCAAACTCTGGAAACACCATATATTTT. Residues: CASSMTANSGNTIYF.

This clonotype was seen more than once but under ten times. The V and J genes are TRBV6-1 and TRBJ1-6; D is uncertain. The CDR3 has 18 residues. Germline V gives CDR1 MNHNS, CDR2 SASEGT. Trimming took off 7 bases at V and 0 bases at J, with 19 bases between the two ends. The DNA of the CDR3 is TGTGCCAGCACGCTTATTTGGGGTCACAGCTCCTATAATTCACCCCTCCACTTT. Amino acid sequence: CASTLIWGHSSYNSPLHF.

The chain employs TRBV18 and TRBJ2-7; D might be TRBD1 (6 bases). The germline V gene encodes CDR1 KGHSH and CDR2 LQKENI. CDR3 length: 13 residues. The V gene lost 4 bases and the J gene lost 6 bases, with 13 bases spanning the gap. The CDR3 region is CASSQDSTGEQYF. The CDR3 region has the DNA TGTGCCAGCTCACAGGACAGTACAGGCGAGCAGTACTTC.

The chain carries TRBV29-1 and TRBJ2-7, with D possibly called TRBD1 or TRBD2 (5 bases each). The length of the CDR3 is 15 residues. The V gene lost 0 bases and the J gene lost 7 bases, with 19 bases spanning the gap. Germline V CDR1 and CDR2: SQVTM, ANQGSEA. The DNA for the CDR3 is TGCAGCGTTGAAGAGTACGCCGGGGCCCTGGGGGAGCAGTACTTC. Translated, it gives CSVEEYAGALGEQYF.

The rearrangement uses TRBV28 and TRBJ1-1; D remains ambiguous. The CDR3 consists of 14 residues. In germline, CDR1 is MDHEN, CDR2 SYDVKM. Trimming cost V 6 bases and J 5 bases, with 16 bases left between them. The CDR3 loop is CASSHGINWTEAFF. The DNA of the CDR3 is TGTGCCAGCAGCCACGGCATTAATTGGACTGAAGCTTTCTTT.

The gene calls are TRBV7-3 and TRBJ2-1; unclear D gene. V was cut by 5 bases and J by 3 bases, with 11 bases left in between. Germline CDR1 is SGHTA and CDR2 is FQGTGA. The length of the CDR3 is 14 residues. This CDR3 reads CASSPTSVYNEQFF. CDR3 DNA sequence: TGTGCCAGCAGCCCTACGAGCGTCTACAATGAGCAGTTCTTC.

This clonotype was seen only a few times. The J gene is TRBJ1-1, the V gene TRBV12-3 or TRBV12-4, with D unclear. The CDR3 is 12 amino acids. Trimming removed 5 bases from V and 10 bases from J, with 14 bases in between. CDR3 in DNA: TGTGCCAGCAGTACCGGAGGGAACGGAGCTTTCTTT. This gives the protein CASSTGGNGAFF.

V and J are TRBV20-1 and TRBJ2-1; D ambiguous. The V and J ends lost 0 bases and 7 bases respectively, with 10 bases between them. Germline V gives CDR1 DFQATT, CDR2 SNEGSKA (reference sequence). This CDR3 comprises 13 residues. The CDR3: CSARDLFQNEQFF. DNA of the CDR3: TGCAGTGCTAGAGATTTATTCCAGAATGAGCAGTTCTTC.

This rearrangement joins TRBV5-5 to TRBJ1-2; no definite D call. Germline V gives CDR1 SGHKS, CDR2 YYEKEE (reference sequence). There are 13 residues in the CDR3. With 0 bases removed from V and 2 bases from J, the gap between germline ends came to 5 bases. CDR3 region: CASSLEMNYGYTF. The CDR3 DNA reads TGTGCCAGCAGCTTGGAGATGAACTATGGCTACACCTTC.